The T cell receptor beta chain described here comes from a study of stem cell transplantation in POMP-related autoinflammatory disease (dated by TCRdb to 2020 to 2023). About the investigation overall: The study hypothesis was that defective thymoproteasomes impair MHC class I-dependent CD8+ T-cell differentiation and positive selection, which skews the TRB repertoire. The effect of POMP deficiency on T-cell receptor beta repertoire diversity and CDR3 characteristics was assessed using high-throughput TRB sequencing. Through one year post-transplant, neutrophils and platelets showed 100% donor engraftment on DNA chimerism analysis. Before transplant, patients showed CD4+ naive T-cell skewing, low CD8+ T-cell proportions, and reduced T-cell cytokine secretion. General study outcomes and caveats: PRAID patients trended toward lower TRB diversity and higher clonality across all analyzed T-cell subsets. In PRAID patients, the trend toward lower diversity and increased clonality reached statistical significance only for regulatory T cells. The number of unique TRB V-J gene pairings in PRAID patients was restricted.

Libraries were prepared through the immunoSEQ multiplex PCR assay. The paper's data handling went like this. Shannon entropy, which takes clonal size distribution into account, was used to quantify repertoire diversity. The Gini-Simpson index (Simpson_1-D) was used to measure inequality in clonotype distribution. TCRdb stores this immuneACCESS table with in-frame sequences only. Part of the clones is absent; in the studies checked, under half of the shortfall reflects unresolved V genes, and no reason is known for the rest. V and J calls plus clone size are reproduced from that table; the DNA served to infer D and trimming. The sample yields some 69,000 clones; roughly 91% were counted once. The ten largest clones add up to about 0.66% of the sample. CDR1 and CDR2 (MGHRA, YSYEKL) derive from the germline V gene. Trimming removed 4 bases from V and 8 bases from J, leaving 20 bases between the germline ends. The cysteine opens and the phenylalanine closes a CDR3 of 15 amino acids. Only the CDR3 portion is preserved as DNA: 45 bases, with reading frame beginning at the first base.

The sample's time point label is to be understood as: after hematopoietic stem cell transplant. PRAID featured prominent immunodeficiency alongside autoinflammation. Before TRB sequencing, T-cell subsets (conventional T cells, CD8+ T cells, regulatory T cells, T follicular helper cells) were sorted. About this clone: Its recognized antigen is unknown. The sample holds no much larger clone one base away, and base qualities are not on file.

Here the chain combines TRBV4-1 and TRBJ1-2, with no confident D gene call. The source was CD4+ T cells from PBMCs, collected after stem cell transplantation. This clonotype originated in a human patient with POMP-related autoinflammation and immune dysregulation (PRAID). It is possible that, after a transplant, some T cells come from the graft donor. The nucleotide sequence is TGCGCCAGCAGCCGCCCGCCACTATCTTTTAGGGGCTACACCTTC. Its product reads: CASSRPPLSFRGYTF.